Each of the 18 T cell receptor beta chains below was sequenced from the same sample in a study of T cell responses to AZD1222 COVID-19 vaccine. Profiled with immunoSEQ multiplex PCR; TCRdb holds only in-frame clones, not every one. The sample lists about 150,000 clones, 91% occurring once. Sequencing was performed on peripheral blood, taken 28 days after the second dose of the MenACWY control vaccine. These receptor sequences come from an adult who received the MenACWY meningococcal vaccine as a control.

CDR3 residues: CASSTTGQTSKETQYF. CDR3 DNA: TGTGCCAGCAGCACAACAGGACAGACAAGCAAAGAGACCCAGTACTTC. The chain couples TRBV5-6 to TRBJ2-5, with D perhaps TRBD1 (6 bases). V was cut by 4 bases and J by 3 bases, with 19 bases left in between. Germline V gives CDR1 SGHDT, CDR2 YYEEEE. This CDR3 has 16 residues.

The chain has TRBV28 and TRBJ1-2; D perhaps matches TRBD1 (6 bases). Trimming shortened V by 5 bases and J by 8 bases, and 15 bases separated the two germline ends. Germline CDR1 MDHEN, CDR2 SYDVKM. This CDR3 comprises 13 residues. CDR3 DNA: TGTGCCAGCAGTCCGACAGGTCGGGAGGGCTACACCTTC. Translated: CASSPTGREGYTF.

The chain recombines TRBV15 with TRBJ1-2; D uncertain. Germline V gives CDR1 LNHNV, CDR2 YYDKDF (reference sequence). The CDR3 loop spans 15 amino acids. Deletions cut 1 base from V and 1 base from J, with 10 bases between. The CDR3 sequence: CATSRAGTVNYGYTF. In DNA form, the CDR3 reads TGTGCCACCAGCAGAGCAGGAACAGTTAACTATGGCTACACCTTC. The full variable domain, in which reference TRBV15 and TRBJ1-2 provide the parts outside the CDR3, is DAMVIQNPRYQVTQFGKPVTLSCSQTLNHNVMYWYQQKSSQAPKLLFHYYDKDFNNEADTPDNFQSRRPNTSFCFLDIRSPGLGDTAMYLCATSRAGTVNYGYTFGSGTRLTVV.

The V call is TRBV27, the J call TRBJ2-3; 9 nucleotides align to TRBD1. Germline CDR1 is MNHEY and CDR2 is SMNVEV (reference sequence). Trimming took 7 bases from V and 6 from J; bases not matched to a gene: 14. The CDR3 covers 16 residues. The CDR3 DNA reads TGTGCCAGCACCCTCCCCCGGGACAGGGCCGCCGATACGCAGTATTTT. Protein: CASTLPRDRAADTQYF.

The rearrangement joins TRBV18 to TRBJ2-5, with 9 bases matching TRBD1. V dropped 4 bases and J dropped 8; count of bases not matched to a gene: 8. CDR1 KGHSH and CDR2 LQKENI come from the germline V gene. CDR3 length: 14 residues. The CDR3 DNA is TGTGCCAGCTCACGGGGACAGGGCCAGGGTACCCAGTACTTC. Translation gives CASSRGQGQGTQYF. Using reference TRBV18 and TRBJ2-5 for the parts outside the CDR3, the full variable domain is NAGVMQNPRHLVRRRGQEARLRCSPMKGHSHVYWYRQLPEEGLKFMVYLQKENIIDESGMPKERFSAEFPKEGPSILRIQQVVRGDSAAYFCASSRGQGQGTQYFGPGTRLLVL.

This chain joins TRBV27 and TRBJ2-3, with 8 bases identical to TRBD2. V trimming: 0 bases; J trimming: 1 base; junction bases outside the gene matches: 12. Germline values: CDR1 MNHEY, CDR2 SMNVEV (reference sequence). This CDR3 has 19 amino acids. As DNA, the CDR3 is TGTGCCAGCAGTTTATCCCCCCCCGGGAGCGGGGGACGCACAGATACGCAGTATTTT. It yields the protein CASSLSPPGSGGRTDTQYF.

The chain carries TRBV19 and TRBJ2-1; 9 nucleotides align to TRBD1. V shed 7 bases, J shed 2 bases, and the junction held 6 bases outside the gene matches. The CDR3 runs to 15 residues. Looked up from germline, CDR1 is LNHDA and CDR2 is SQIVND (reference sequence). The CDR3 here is CASTVTGGTYNEQFF. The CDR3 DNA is TGTGCCAGTACTGTAACAGGGGGCACCTACAATGAGCAGTTCTTC.

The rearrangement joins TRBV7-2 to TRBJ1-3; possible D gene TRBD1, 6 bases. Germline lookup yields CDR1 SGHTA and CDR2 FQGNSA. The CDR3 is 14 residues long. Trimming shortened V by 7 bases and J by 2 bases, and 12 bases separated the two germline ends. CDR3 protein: CASTLQGTGNTIYF. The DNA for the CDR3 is TGTGCCAGCACCTTGCAGGGGACTGGAAACACCATATATTTT.

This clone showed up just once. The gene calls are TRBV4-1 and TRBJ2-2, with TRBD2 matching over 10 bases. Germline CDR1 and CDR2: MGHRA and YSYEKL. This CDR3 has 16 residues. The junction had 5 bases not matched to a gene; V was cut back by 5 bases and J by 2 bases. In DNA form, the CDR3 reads TGCGCCAGCAGCTATTGGACTAGCGGAAACACCGGGGAGCTGTTTTTT. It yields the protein CASSYWTSGNTGELFF.

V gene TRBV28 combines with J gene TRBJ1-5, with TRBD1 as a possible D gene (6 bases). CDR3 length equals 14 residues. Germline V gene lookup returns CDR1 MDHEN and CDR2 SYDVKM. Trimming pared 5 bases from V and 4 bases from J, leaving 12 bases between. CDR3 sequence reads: CASSLYRDNQPQHF. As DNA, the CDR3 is TGTGCCAGCAGTCTCTACAGGGATAATCAGCCCCAGCATTTT.

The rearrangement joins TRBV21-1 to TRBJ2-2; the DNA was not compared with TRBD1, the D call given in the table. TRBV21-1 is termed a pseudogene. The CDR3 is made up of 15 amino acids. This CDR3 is CASSKHSGDTGELFF. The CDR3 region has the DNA TGTGCCAGCAGCAAACACTCAGGGGACACCGGGGAGCTGTTTTTT.

The DNA of the CDR3 is TGCGCCAGCAGCCAAGATTGGGCAGGAAATAAGCAATGGCCCCAGCATTTT. Translation gives CASSQDWAGNKQWPQHF. The J gene is TRBJ1-5, the V gene TRBV4-3; D ambiguous. The CDR3 covers 17 residues. V lost 0 bases to trimming and J lost 9 bases, with 21 bases between them. The germline gives CDR1 LGHNA, CDR2 YSLEER.

CDR3 loop: CASSIVGRGFYEQYF. CDR3 sequence (DNA): TGTGCCAGTAGTATAGTCGGCAGGGGGTTCTACGAGCAGTACTTC. The chain recombines TRBV19 with TRBJ2-7, with 7 bases that match TRBD1. CDR1 and CDR2 from the germline V gene are LNHDA and SQIVND (reference sequence). Trimming at V came to 1 base and at J to 3 bases, leaving 6 bases not matched to a gene. The length of the CDR3 is 15 residues.

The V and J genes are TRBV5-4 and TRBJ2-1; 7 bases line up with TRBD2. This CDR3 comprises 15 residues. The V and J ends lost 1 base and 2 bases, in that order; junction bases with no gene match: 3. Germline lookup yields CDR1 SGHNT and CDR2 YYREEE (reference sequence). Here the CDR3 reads CASSLRGDAYNEQFF. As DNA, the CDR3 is TGTGCCAGCAGCTTGCGGGGGGACGCCTACAATGAGCAGTTCTTC. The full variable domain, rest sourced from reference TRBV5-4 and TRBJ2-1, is ETGVTQSPTHLIKTRGQQVTLRCSSQSGHNTVSWYQQALGQGPQFIFQYYREEENGRGNFPPRFSGLQFPNYSSELNVNALELDDSALYLCASSLRGDAYNEQFFGPGTRLTVL.

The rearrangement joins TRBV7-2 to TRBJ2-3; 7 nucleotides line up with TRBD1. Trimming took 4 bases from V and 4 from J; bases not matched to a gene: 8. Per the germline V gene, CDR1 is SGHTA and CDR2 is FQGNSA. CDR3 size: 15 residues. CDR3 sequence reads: CASSYPPTGPDTQYF. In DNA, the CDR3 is TGTGCCAGCAGCTATCCCCCGACAGGGCCAGATACGCAGTATTTT.

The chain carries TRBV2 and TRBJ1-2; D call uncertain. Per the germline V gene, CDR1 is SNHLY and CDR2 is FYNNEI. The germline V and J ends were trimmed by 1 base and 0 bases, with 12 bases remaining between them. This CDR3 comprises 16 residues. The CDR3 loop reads CASSEDGENPNYGYTF. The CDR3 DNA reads TGTGCCAGCAGTGAAGATGGAGAGAACCCTAACTATGGCTACACCTTC. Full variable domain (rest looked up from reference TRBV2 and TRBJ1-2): EPEVTQTPSHQVTQMGQEVILRCVPISNHLYFYWYRQILGQKVEFLVSFYNNEISEKSEIFDDQFSVERPDGSNFTLKIRSTKLEDSAMYFCASSEDGENPNYGYTFGSGTRLTVV.

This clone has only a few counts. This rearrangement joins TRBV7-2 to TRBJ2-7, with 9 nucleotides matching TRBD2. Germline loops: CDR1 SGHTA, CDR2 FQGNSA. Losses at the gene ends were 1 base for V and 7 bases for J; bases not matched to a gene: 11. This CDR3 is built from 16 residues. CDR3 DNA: TGTGCCAGCAGCTTAGTCGGCGGGGGGGCGCTTCGGGAGCAGTACTTC. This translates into CASSLVGGGALREQYF. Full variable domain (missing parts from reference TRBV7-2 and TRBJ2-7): GAGVSQSPSNKVTEKGKDVELRCDPISGHTALYWYRQSLGQGLEFLIYFQGNSAPDKSGLPSDRFSAERTGGSVSTLTIQRTQQEDSAVYLCASSLVGGGALREQYFGPGTRLTVT.

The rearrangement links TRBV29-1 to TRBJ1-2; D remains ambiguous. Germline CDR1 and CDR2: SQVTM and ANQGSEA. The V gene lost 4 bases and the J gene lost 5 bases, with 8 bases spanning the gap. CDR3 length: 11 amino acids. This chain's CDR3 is CSVVVLYGYTF. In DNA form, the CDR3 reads TGCAGCGTTGTGGTGCTTTATGGCTACACCTTC.